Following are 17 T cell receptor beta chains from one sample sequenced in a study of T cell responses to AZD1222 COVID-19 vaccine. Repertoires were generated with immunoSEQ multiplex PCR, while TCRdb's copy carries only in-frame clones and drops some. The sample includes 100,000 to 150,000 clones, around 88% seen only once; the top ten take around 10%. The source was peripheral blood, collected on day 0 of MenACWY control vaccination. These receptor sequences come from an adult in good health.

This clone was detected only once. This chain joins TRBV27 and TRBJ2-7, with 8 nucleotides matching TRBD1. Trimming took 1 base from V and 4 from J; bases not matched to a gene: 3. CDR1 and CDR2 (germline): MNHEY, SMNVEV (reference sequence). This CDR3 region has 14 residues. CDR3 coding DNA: TGTGCCAGCAGTTTATTTACAGGGGGATACGAGCAGTACTTC. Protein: CASSLFTGGYEQYF.

The CDR3 region is CASSSSGVFYNEQFF. CDR3 sequence (DNA): TGTGCCAGCAGCTCGAGCGGGGTCTTTTACAATGAGCAGTTCTTC. The chain uses TRBV11-2 and TRBJ2-1, with 7 positions matching TRBD2. Germline values: CDR1 SGHAT, CDR2 FQNNGV. The CDR3 has 15 amino acids. V gave up 4 bases and J gave up 4 bases; unmatched junction bases: 7.

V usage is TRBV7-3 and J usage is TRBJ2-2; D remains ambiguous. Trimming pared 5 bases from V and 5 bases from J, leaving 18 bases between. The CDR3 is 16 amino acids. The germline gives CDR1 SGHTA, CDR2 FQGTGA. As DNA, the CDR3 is TGTGCCAGCAGCCCCCCCGGACCCCCGAGAACCGGGGAGCTGTTTTTT. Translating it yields CASSPPGPPRTGELFF.

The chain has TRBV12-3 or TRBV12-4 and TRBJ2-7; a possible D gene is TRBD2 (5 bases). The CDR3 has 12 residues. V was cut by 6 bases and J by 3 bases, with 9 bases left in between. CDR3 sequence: CASSLTSYEQYF. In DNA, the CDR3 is TGTGCCAGCAGCCTTACTAGCTACGAGCAGTACTTC.

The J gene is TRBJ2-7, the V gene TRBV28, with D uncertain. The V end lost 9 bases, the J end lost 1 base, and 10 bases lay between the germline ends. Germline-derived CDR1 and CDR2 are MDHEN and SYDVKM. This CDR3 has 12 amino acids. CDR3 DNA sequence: TGTGCCAGGCCGAACTATTCCTACGAGCAGTACTTC. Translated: CARPNYSYEQYF. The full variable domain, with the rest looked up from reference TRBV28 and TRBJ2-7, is DVKVTQSSRYLVKRTGEKVFLECVQDMDHENMFWYRQDPGLGLRLIYFSYDVKMKEKGDIPEGYSVSREKKERFSLILESASTNQTSMYLCARPNYSYEQYFGPGTRLTVT.

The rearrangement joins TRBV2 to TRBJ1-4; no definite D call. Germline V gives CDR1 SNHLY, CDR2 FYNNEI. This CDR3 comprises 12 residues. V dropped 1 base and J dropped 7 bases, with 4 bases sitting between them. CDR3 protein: CASSEDGEKLFF. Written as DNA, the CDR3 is TGTGCCAGCAGTGAAGACGGTGAAAAACTGTTTTTT.

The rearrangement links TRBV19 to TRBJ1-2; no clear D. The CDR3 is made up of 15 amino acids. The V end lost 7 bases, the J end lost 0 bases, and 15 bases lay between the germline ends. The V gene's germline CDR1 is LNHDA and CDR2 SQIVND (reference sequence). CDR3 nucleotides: TGTGCCAGTACCCTGGAGGAAGCAGCTAACTATGGCTACACCTTC. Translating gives CASTLEEAANYGYTF.

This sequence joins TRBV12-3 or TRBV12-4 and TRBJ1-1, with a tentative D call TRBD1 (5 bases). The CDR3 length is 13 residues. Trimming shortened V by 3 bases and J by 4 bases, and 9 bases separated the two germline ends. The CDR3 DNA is TGTGCCAGCAGTTTCGGGGGGGTCACTGAAGCTTTCTTT. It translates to CASSFGGVTEAFF.

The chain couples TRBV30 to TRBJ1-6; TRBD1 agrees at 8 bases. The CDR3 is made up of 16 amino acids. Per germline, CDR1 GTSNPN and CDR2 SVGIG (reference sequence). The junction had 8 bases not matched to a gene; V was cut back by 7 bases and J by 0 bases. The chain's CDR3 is CASQGAGSSYNSPLHF. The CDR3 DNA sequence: TGTGCCTCTCAGGGGGCGGGGAGCTCCTATAATTCACCCCTCCACTTT.

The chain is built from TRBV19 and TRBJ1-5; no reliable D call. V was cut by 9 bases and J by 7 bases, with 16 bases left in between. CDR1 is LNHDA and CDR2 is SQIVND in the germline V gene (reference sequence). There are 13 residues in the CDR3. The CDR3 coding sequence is TGTGCCAGCTTTGGCAATCCGGGGCAGCCCCAGCATTTT. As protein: CASFGNPGQPQHF.

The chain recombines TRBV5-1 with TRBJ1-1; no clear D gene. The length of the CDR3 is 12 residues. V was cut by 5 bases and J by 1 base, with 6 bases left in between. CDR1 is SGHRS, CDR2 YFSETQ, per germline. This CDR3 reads CASSSPNTEAFF. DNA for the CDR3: TGCGCCAGCAGTAGTCCGAACACTGAAGCTTTCTTT.

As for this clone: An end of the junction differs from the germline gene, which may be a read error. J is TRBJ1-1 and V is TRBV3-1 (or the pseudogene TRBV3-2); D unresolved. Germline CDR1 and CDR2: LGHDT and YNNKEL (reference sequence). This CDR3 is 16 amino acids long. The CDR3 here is CASSQVGYVPPTGAFF. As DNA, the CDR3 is TGTGCCAGCAGCCAAGTGGGGTACGTCCCCCCAACTGGAGCTTTCTTT.

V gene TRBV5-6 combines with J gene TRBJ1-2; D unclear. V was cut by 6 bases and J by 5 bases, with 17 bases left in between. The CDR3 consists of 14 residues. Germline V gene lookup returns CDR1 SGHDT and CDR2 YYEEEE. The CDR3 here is CASTREGGGYGYTF. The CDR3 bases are TGTGCCAGCACCCGGGAGGGTGGAGGGTATGGCTACACCTTC.

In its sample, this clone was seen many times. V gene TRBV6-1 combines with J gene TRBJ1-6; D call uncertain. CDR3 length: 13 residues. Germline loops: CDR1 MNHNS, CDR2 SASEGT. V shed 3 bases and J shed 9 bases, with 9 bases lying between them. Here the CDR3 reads CASSDEEFSPLHF. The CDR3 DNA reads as TGTGCCAGCAGTGACGAGGAGTTTTCACCCCTCCACTTT.

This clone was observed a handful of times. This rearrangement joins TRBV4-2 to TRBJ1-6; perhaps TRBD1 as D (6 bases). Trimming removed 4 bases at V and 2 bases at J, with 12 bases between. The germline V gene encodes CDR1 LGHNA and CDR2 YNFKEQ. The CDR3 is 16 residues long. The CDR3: CASSLSGDPYNSPLHF. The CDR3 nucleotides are TGTGCCAGCAGCCTTTCAGGGGACCCCTATAATTCACCCCTCCACTTT.

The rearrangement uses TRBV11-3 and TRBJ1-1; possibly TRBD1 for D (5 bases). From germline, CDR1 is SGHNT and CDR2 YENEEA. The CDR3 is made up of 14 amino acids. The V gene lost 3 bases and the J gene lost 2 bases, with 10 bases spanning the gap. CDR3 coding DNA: TGTGCCAGCAGCTTCTCCGGACACAACACTGAAGCTTTCTTT. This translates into CASSFSGHNTEAFF.

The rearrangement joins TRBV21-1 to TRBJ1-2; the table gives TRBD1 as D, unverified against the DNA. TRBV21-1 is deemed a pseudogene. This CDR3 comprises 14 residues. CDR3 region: CASSKNAGAHGYTF. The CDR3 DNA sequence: TGTGCCAGCAGCAAAAATGCAGGGGCGCATGGCTACACCTTC.